This T cell receptor (beta chain) was profiled in a study of blood T cell repertoires in COVID-19. Study in general: Samples of COVID-19 (acute and convalescent) were obtained from the United States, Italy and Spain.

Participants, about 18 to 100 years old, spanned 25 or so US areas. Participants' reported clinical history set cohort assignment. Recovered status in Cohort 3 required two negative PCRs, clearance, or symptom resolution. Germline CDR1 and CDR2: LGHDT and YNNKEL (reference sequence). V lost 0 bases and J 2 bases, leaving 8 bases between the germline ends. The CDR3 spans 14 residues. Profiling relied on immunoSEQ multiplex PCR, and the TCRdb table lists in-frame clones only, not all of them. In the table there are over 200,000 clones, 85% to 90% of which are singletons. The receptor was derived from a man between 18 and 35 years old who had recovered from COVID-19. Specimen: PBMCs or T cells enriched from blood (not recorded which). The chain couples TRBV3-1 (or the pseudogene TRBV3-2) to TRBJ2-7, with unresolved D. The CDR3 here is CASSQDSGAYEQYF. The DNA of the CDR3 is TGTGCCAGCAGCCAAGATTCCGGAGCCTACGAGCAGTACTTC.